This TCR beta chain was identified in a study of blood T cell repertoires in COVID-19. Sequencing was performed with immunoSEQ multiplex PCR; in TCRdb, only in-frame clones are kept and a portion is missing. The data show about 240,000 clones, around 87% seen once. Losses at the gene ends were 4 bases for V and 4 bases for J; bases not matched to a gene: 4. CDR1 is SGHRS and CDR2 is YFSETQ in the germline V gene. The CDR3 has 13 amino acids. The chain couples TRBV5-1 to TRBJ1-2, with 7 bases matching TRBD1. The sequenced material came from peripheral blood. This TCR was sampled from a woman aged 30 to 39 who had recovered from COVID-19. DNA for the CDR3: TGCGCCAGCAGCACAGGGGTCGGCTATGGCTACACCTTC. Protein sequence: CASSTGVGYGYTF.